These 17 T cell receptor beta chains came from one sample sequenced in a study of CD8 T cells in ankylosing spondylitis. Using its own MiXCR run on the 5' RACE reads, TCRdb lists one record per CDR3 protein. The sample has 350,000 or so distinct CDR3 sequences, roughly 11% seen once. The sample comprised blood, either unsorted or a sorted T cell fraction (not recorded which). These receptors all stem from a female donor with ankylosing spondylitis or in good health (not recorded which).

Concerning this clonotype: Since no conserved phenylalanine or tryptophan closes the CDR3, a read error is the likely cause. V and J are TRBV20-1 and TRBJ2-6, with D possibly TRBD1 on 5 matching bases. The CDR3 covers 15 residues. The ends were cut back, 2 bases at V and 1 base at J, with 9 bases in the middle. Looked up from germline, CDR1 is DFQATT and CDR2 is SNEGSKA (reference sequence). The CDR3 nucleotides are TGCAGTGCTAGAAGAGACAGTTCTGGGGCCAACGTCCTGACTCTC. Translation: CSARRDSSGANVLTL.

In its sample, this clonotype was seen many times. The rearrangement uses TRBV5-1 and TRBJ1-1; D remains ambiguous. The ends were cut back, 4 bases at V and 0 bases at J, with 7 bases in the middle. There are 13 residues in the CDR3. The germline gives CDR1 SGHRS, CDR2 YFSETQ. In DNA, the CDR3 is TGCGCCAGCAGCATTCAAATGAACACTGAAGCTTTCTTT. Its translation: CASSIQMNTEAFF.

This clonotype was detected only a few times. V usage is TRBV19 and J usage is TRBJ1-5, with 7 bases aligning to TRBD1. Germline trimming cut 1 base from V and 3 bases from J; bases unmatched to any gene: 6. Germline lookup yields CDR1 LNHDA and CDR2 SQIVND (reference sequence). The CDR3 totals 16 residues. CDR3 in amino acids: CASSIGGQFLNQPQHF. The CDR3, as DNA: TGTGCCAGTAGTATAGGGGGACAGTTCCTCAATCAGCCCCAGCATTTT.

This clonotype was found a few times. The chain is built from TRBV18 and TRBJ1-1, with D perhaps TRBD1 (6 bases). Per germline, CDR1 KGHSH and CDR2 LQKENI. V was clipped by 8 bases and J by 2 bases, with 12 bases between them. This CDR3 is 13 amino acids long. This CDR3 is CASGSGHNTEAFF. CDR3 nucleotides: TGTGCCAGCGGATCGGGACACAACACTGAAGCTTTCTTT.

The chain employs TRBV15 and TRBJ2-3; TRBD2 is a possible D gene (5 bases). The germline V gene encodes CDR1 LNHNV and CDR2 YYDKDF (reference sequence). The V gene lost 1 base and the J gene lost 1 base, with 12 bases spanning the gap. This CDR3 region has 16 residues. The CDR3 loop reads CATSRAGNLGTDTQYF. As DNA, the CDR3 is TGTGCCACCAGCAGAGCGGGGAATTTGGGCACAGATACGCAGTATTTT.

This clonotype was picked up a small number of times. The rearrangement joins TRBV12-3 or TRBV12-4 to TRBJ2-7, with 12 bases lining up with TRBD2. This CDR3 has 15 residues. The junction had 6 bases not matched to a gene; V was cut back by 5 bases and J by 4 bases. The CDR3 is CASSQLAGGEYEQYF. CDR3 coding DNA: TGTGCCAGCAGTCAACTAGCGGGAGGAGAGTACGAGCAGTACTTC.

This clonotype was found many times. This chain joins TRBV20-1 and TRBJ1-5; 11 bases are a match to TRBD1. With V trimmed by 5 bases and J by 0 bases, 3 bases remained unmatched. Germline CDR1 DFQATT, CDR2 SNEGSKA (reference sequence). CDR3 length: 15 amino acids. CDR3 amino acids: CSAGTGGNSNQPQHF. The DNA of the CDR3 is TGCAGTGCTGGGACAGGGGGAAATAGCAATCAGCCCCAGCATTTT.

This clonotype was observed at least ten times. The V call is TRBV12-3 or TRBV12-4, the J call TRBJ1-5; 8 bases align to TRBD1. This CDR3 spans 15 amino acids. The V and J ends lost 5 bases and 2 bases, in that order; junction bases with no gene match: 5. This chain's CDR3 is CASSTLGQGNQPQHF. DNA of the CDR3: TGTGCCAGCAGTACCCTGGGACAGGGCAATCAGCCCCAGCATTTT.

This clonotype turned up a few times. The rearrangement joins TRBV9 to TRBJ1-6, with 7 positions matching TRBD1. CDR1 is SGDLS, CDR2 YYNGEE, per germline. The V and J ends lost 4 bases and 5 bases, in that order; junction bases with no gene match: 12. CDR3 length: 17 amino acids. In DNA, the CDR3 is TGTGCCAGCAGCTCCCTCCCTCTGACAGGGAATAATTCACCCCTCCACTTT. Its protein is CASSSLPLTGNNSPLHF.

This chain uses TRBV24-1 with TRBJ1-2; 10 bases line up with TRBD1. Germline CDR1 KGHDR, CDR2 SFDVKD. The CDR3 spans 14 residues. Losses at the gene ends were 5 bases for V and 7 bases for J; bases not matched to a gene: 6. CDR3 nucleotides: TGTGCCACCAGTGCCGGGACAGGGGTTTTTGGCTACACCTTC. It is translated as CATSAGTGVFGYTF.

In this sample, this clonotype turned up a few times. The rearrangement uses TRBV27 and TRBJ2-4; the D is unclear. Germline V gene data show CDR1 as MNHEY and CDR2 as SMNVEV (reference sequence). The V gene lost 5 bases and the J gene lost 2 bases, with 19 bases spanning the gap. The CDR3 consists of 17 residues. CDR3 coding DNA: TGTGCCAGCAGTCCGGAAACCTTAAGGGCGCCCAAAAACATTCAGTACTTC. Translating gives CASSPETLRAPKNIQYF.

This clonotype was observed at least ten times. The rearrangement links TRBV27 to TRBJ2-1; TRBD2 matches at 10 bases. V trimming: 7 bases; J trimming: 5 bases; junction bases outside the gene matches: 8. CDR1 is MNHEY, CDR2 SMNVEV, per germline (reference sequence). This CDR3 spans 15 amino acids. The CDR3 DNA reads TGTGCCAGCACCTTTCTAGCGGGAGTTGACAATGAGCAGTTCTTC. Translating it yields CASTFLAGVDNEQFF.

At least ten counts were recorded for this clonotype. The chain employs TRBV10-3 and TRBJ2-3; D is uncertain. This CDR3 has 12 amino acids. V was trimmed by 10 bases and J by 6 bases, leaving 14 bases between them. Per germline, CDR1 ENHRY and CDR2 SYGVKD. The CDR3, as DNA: TGTGCCACCACGACCCACGGTGATACGCAGTATTTT. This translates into CATTTHGDTQYF.

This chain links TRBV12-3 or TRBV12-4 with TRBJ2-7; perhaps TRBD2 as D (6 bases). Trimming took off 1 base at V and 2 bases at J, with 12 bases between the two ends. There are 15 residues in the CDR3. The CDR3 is CASSLGQEGPYEQYF. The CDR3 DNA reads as TGTGCCAGCAGTTTAGGTCAGGAGGGCCCCTACGAGCAGTACTTC.

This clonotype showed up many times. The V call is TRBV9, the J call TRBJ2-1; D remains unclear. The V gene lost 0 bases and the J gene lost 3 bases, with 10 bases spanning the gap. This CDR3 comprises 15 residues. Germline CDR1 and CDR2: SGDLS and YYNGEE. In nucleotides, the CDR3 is TGTGCCAGCAGCGTAGATACGCAGAGCTACAATGAGCAGTTCTTC. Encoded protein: CASSVDTQSYNEQFF. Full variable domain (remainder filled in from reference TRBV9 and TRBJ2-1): DSGVTQTPKHLITATGQRVTLRCSPRSGDLSVYWYQQSLDQGLQFLIQYYNGEERAKGNILERFSAQQFPDLHSELNLSSLELGDSALYFCASSVDTQSYNEQFFGPGTRLTVL.

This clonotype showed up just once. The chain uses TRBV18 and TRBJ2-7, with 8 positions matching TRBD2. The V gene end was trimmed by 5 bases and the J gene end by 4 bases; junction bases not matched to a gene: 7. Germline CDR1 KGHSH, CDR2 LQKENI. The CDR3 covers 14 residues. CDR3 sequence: CASSKSGSLYEQYF. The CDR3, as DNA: TGTGCCAGCTCAAAGAGCGGGAGTCTGTACGAGCAGTACTTC.

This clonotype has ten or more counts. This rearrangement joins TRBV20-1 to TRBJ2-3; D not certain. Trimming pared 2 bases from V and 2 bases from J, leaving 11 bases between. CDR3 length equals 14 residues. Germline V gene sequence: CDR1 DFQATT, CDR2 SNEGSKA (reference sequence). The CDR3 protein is CSARPKRNTDTQYF. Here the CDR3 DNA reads TGCAGTGCTAGACCCAAACGAAACACAGATACGCAGTATTTT.